The rows below give T cell receptor beta chains drawn from one sample of a study of blood T cell repertoires in COVID-19. Profiled with immunoSEQ multiplex PCR; TCRdb holds only in-frame clones, not every one. The sample shows around 86,000 clones, over 80% of them seen only once. The specimen was peripheral blood. These receptors came from a woman older than 75 with acute or convalescent COVID-19. CDR3s include the opening cysteine and the closing phenylalanine or tryptophan.

>TRBJ2-3|TRBV21-1
CASSKAPASTMADTQYF
>TRBJ2-1|TRBV6-5
CASIPSGRRGEQFF
>TRBJ1-5|TRBV7-2
CASNLPGSNQPQHF
>TRBJ1-1|TRBV5-1
CASSLGFPEVTEAFF
>TRBJ1-1|TRBV2
CAKRQGAGTEAFF
>TRBJ1-3|TRBV11-3
CAQGAIYF
>TRBJ1-2|TRBV30
CAWSTGDNYGYTF
>TRBJ2-1|TRBV4-1
CASSQDPGRLSEQFF
>TRBJ2-5|TRBV7-9
CASSYRETQYF
>TRBJ1-1|TRBV28
CASSSQTRAGAFF
>TRBJ1-1|TRBV13
CASSLLAGTGGPEAFF
>TRBJ2-7|TRBV28
CASSRTGLSTYEQYF
>TRBJ1-1|TRBV11-3
CASSSSGGHTEAFF
>TRBJ2-7|TRBV6-6
CASSRRQGQVYEQYF
>TRBJ1-1|TRBV7-9
CASSLQYGGGVAFF
>TRBJ2-7|TRBV5-1
CASSLESTGTGGKQYF
>TRBJ2-3|TRBV7-9
CASSFAGTSDTQYF
>TRBJ2-7|TRBV2
CASSEGTSFLEQYF
>TRBJ2-3|TRBV9
CASSALSGSSDTQYF
>TRBJ1-4|TRBV12-5
CASGRTGGGEKLFF
>TRBJ2-5|TRBV18
CASSPGHGETQYF
>TRBJ2-1|TRBV14
CASSQAPAGGRNEQFF